Shown below are 17 T cell receptor beta chains from a single sample sequenced in a study of T cell responses to AZD1222 COVID-19 vaccine. Here immunoSEQ multiplex PCR was the method, and the copy in TCRdb shows in-frame clones only, minus some. The sample carries over 110,000 clones, around 90% recorded once. The input for sequencing was peripheral blood, taken 28 days after the second AZD1222 dose. These receptors all stem from an adult who received the AZD1222 COVID-19 vaccine.

The chain recombines TRBV6-5 with TRBJ2-7, with 9 bases lining up with TRBD1. Germline CDR1 is MNHEY and CDR2 is SVGAGI. Germline trimming cut 6 bases from V and 2 bases from J; bases unmatched to any gene: 8. The CDR3 spans 15 residues. CDR3 coding DNA: TGTGCCAGCAGGGGCGACAGGGGGGCTACCTACGAGCAGTACGTC. Translated, it gives CASRGDRGATYEQYV.

V is TRBV9 and J is TRBJ1-1; 10 positions agree with TRBD1. Germline V gene data show CDR1 as SGDLS and CDR2 as YYNGEE. The V and J ends lost 7 bases and 4 bases, in that order; junction bases with no gene match: 10. The CDR3 sequence is 15 residues long. CDR3 in DNA: TGTGCCAGCGGGACAGGGGCCCTTTTGGGCACTGAAGCTTTCTTT. It yields the protein CASGTGALLGTEAFF. Drawing the rest from reference TRBV9 and TRBJ1-1, the complete variable domain is DSGVTQTPKHLITATGQRVTLRCSPRSGDLSVYWYQQSLDQGLQFLIQYYNGEERAKGNILERFSAQQFPDLHSELNLSSLELGDSALYFCASGTGALLGTEAFFGQGTRLTVV.

CDR3 coding DNA: TGTGCCAGCTCACTTCGGACAGCTAACTATGGCTACACCTTC. It specifies CASSLRTANYGYTF. The chain carries TRBV18 and TRBJ1-2, with D perhaps TRBD1 (6 bases). V dropped 4 bases and J dropped 0 bases, with 9 bases sitting between them. The germline CDR1 and CDR2 sequences are KGHSH and LQKENI. The CDR3 sequence is 14 residues long.

This chain connects TRBV18 to TRBJ2-7; the D gene is possibly TRBD2 (6 bases). With 4 bases removed from V and 7 bases from J, the gap between germline ends came to 14 bases. The germline V gene has CDR1 KGHSH and CDR2 LQKENI. The CDR3 runs to 13 residues. CDR3 sequence reads: CASSQTLAGEQYF. The CDR3 DNA follows: TGTGCCAGCTCACAGACACTGGCGGGAGAGCAGTACTTC.

The rearrangement joins TRBV6-5 to TRBJ1-1; the D gene is possibly TRBD1 (6 bases). CDR1 is MNHEY and CDR2 is SVGAGI in the germline V gene. Trimming left V 0 bases short and J 4 bases short, with 6 bases between. The CDR3 is made up of 13 amino acids. The CDR3: CASSYSGGTEAFF. The CDR3 DNA follows: TGTGCCAGCAGTTACTCAGGGGGCACTGAAGCTTTCTTT.

On this clone itself: The sample contains more than one DNA sequence encoding this CDR3. The V gene is TRBV10-2, the J gene TRBJ1-5; TRBD1 agrees at 7 bases. The CDR3 totals 13 residues. Looked up from germline, CDR1 is WSHSY and CDR2 is SAAADI. Trimming at V came to 8 bases and at J to 5 bases, leaving 6 bases not matched to a gene. This CDR3 reads CASRGQGDQPQHF. The CDR3, as DNA: TGCGCCAGCCGTGGGCAGGGGGATCAGCCCCAGCATTTT.

This chain joins TRBV6-5 and TRBJ1-1, with 11 nucleotides matching TRBD1. The CDR3 spans 14 residues. V was clipped by 6 bases and J by 5 bases; unmatched bases: 5. Germline V lookup: CDR1 MNHEY, CDR2 SVGAGI. The CDR3 reads CASREDRGRTEAFF. The CDR3 nucleotides read TGTGCCAGCAGAGAGGACAGGGGGCGGACTGAAGCTTTCTTT.

V usage is TRBV6-1 and J usage is TRBJ1-6; D is unclear. Trimming took 3 bases from V and 8 from J, leaving 11 bases between them. The length of the CDR3 is 14 residues. Germline CDR1 MNHNS, CDR2 SASEGT. The CDR3 protein is CASSDTWADSPLHF. The CDR3 nucleotides read TGTGCCAGCAGTGATACTTGGGCAGATTCACCCCTCCACTTT.

The chain links TRBV6-5 to TRBJ1-5; tentatively, D is TRBD1 (5 bases). V was pared by 6 bases and J by 0 bases, with 12 bases between. CDR1 and CDR2 from the germline V gene are MNHEY and SVGAGI. The CDR3 contains 15 residues. The DNA for the CDR3 is TGTGCCAGCAGACCCGGGACCAATAGCAATCAGCCCCAGCATTTT. This codes for CASRPGTNSNQPQHF.

The chain carries TRBV21-1 and TRBJ2-7; the D call of TRBD1 is as the table states it, not checked on the DNA. TRBV21-1 is a pseudogene segment. The length of the CDR3 is 16 residues. This CDR3 is CASSKGLDQDSYEQYV. DNA for the CDR3: TGTGCCAGCAGCAAAGGCTTAGATCAGGATAGCTACGAGCAGTACGTC.

This chain joins TRBV7-8 and TRBJ1-5; 7 positions match TRBD1. J was trimmed by 1 base and V by 5 bases; bases with no gene match: 5. The CDR3 totals 15 residues. Germline-derived CDR1 and CDR2 are SGHVS and FQNEAQ. CDR3 sequence reads: CASSRTTGSNQPQHF. The DNA for the CDR3 is TGTGCCAGCAGCCGTACGACAGGGAGCAATCAGCCCCAGCATTTT.

The chain is built from TRBV2 and TRBJ1-5; D unclear. This CDR3 is 11 amino acids long. Germline V lookup: CDR1 SNHLY, CDR2 FYNNEI. V was pared by 3 bases and J by 6 bases, with 3 bases between. The CDR3 sequence is CASSDPQPQHF. Written as DNA, the CDR3 is TGTGCCAGCAGTGACCCTCAGCCCCAGCATTTT.

The V call is TRBV6-2 or TRBV6-3, the J call TRBJ1-3, with D maybe TRBD1 (6 bases). The germline gives CDR1 MNHEY, CDR2 SVGEGT. There are 14 residues in the CDR3. Trimming left V 6 bases short and J 0 bases short, with 9 bases between. The CDR3 protein is CASSRDNSGNTIYF. Written as DNA, the CDR3 is TGTGCCAGCAGCCGGGACAACTCTGGAAACACCATATATTTT.

This rearrangement joins TRBV1 to TRBJ1-5; the table's D call TRBD1 went unverified against the DNA. TRBV1 is noted as a pseudogene. The CDR3 is made up of 18 amino acids. The CDR3 nucleotides read TGCACCAGCAGCCAAGATCGGCCTGACACTGTCGCCAATCAGCCCCAGCATTTT. It yields the protein CTSSQDRPDTVANQPQHF.

The chain joins TRBV2 to TRBJ1-2; a weak D match, TRBD1 (6 bases). Germline CDR1 reads SNHLY; CDR2 reads FYNNEI. CDR3 length: 16 residues. Trimming shortened V by 3 bases and J by 1 base, and 15 bases separated the two germline ends. DNA for the CDR3: TGTGCCAGCAGTGACCTACTTACAGGGTTTAACTATGGCTACACCTTC. This translates into CASSDLLTGFNYGYTF.

This chain joins TRBV25-1 and TRBJ1-4, with a weak D call TRBD1 (6 bases). Germline CDR1 reads MGHDK; CDR2 reads SYGVNS. V was shortened by 5 bases and J by 4 bases, with 11 bases between the two germline ends. The length of the CDR3 is 14 residues. CDR3 residues: CASSSGQNNEKLFF. In DNA form, the CDR3 reads TGTGCCAGCAGTTCAGGACAGAATAATGAAAAACTGTTTTTT.

This chain uses TRBV18 with TRBJ1-3; D not resolved. CDR3 length equals 14 residues. The V gene's germline CDR1 is KGHSH and CDR2 LQKENI. Trimming removed 6 bases at V and 4 bases at J, with 13 bases between. This CDR3 is CASSMGGGGNTIYF. For the CDR3, the DNA is TGTGCCAGCTCCATGGGAGGTGGAGGAAACACCATATATTTT. Full variable domain (missing parts from reference TRBV18 and TRBJ1-3): NAGVMQNPRHLVRRRGQEARLRCSPMKGHSHVYWYRQLPEEGLKFMVYLQKENIIDESGMPKERFSAEFPKEGPSILRIQQVVRGDSAAYFCASSMGGGGNTIYFGEGSWLTVV.